This TCR beta chain was identified during a study of memory CD4+ T cells and cytomegalovirus serostatus. Whole-study findings and limits: Suggested: most of the CMV-linked TCR signature lies in CD4+ memory cells. Each of approximately 61 CMV-associated TCRbeta sequences occurred in one to five individuals.

In germline, CDR1 is LNHDA, CDR2 SQIVND (reference sequence). The germline V and J ends were trimmed by 0 bases and 7 bases, with 6 bases remaining between them. This CDR3 comprises 12 residues. Method: immunoSEQ multiplex PCR; TCRdb's copy keeps in-frame clones and lacks some. The data contain roughly 53,000 clones, around 77% of them seen just once; the ten biggest clones take up around 1.5%. The sort gate was single viable CD3+CD4+CD8-CD45RO+ cells for memory CD4+ T cells. Concerning this clone: Antigen: not known.

The TCR originated in an adult in good health and CMV-seronegative. Material: memory CD4+ T cells from blood. The gene calls are TRBV19 and TRBJ2-5; D not certain. The CDR3 bases are TGTGCCAGTAGTATAGATCTTGGGACCCAGTACTTC. Amino acid sequence: CASSIDLGTQYF.